A selection of T cell receptor beta chains follows, all from one sample in a study of vaccination effects on CD4 cells after COVID-19. The antigens these receptors bind are not known. This table comes from immunoSEQ multiplex PCR, and its TCRdb copy is limited to in-frame clones, with some not included. The sample yields 30,000 or so clones, 74% seen once. The sample here was CD4+ T cells from PBMCs cultured without peptide, taken after COVID-19 vaccination. The receptors were sampled from a human donor who received a COVID-19 vaccine. CDR3s include the opening cysteine and the closing phenylalanine or tryptophan. A D gene is named only where the DNA matches it firmly. Expanded clones get a size class; other rows say once, few or many, or leave the size out.

>few|TRBJ1-5|.|TRBV5-8
CASSSLGGNQPQHF
TGTGCCAGCAGCTCCCTGGGGGGCAATCAGCCCCAGCATTTT
>.|TRBJ1-1|.|TRBV18
CASSPSGNTEAFF
TGTGCCAGCTCACCCTCCGGGAACACTGAAGCTTTCTTT
>few|TRBJ1-5|.|TRBV19
CASSSQNANQPQHF
TGTGCCAGTAGTTCCCAGAATGCCAATCAGCCCCAGCATTTT
>.|TRBJ2-7|TRBD1|TRBV6-5
CASSRFPTGVDEQYF
TGTGCCAGCAGCCGCTTCCCTACAGGGGTCGACGAGCAGTACTTC
>once|TRBJ2-5|.|TRBV7-9
CASSFQGGQETQYF
TGTGCCAGCAGCTTCCAGGGGGGACAAGAGACCCAGTACTTC
>.|TRBJ1-5|.|TRBV18
CASSPQGGTQPQHF
TGTGCCAGCTCACCACAGGGGGGAACCCAGCCCCAGCATTTT
>.|TRBJ2-3|.|TRBV10-3
CAISEPASTDTQYF
TGTGCCATCAGTGAACCGGCTAGCACAGATACGCAGTATTTT
>few|TRBJ1-2|TRBD1|TRBV10-1
CASSERGRLTGYTF
TGCGCCAGCAGTGAAAGGGGGCGCTTGACCGGCTACACCTTC
>.|TRBJ2-5|.|TRBV19
CASRGIQETQYF
TGTGCCAGTAGAGGCATACAAGAGACCCAGTACTTC
>.|TRBJ1-2|.|TRBV29-1
CSALTGTSYNYGYTF
TGCAGCGCTTTGACAGGCACCTCATATAACTATGGCTACACCTTC
>few|TRBJ2-2|TRBD1|TRBV5-1
CASSPRDSWTGELFF
TGCGCCAGCAGCCCCCGGGACAGCTGGACCGGGGAGCTGTTTTTT
>few|TRBJ1-2|.|TRBV4-1
CASSQEGRYGYTF
TGCGCCAGCAGCCAAGAGGGCCGATATGGCTACACCTTC
>once|TRBJ2-7|TRBD1|TRBV12-5
CASLTGTYEQYF
TGTGCTAGTTTGACAGGGACCTACGAGCAGTACTTC
>.|TRBJ2-2|.|TRBV24-1
CATGGPNTGELFF
TGTGCCACCGGGGGCCCGAACACCGGGGAGCTGTTTTTT
>few|TRBJ2-7|.|TRBV20-1
CSALKEEQYF
TGCAGTGCTCTTAAAGAAGAGCAGTACTTC
>.|TRBJ2-3|.|TRBV5-4
CASSLGGITDTQYF
TGTGCCAGCAGCTTAGGTGGGATCACAGATACGCAGTATTTT
>.|TRBJ1-2|.|TRBV19
CATQQSYGYTF
TGTGCCACCCAGCAATCCTATGGCTACACCTTC
>.|TRBJ1-3|.|TRBV3-1/TRBV3-2
CASSPDTTSGNTIYF
TGTGCCAGCAGCCCTGACACTACCTCTGGAAACACCATATATTTT
>.|TRBJ1-2|.|TRBV7-2
CASSYTNYGYTF
TGTGCCAGCAGCTACACTAACTATGGCTACACCTTC
>.|TRBJ1-1|.|TRBV27
CASSWRVASTEAFF
TGTGCCAGCAGTTGGCGGGTGGCGAGCACTGAAGCTTTCTTT
>.|TRBJ2-6|.|TRBV5-4
CASSLDLSGANVLTF
TGTGCCAGCAGCTTGGACCTCTCTGGGGCCAACGTCCTGACTTTC
>once|TRBJ2-5|.|TRBV5-1
CASSPTGRETQYF
TGCGCCAGCAGCCCCACAGGGCGGGAGACCCAGTACTTC
>.|TRBJ2-3|TRBD1|TRBV30
CAWDKQGTDTQYF
TGTGCCTGGGATAAACAGGGGACAGATACGCAGTATTTT
>.|TRBJ2-6|.|TRBV3-1/TRBV3-2
CASSQDPGAYSGANVLTF
TGTGCCAGCAGCCAAGACCCAGGGGCCTACTCTGGGGCCAACGTCCTGACTTTC
>.|TRBJ1-1|.|TRBV4-2
CASSREHLNTEAFF
TGTGCCAGCAGCCGAGAACACCTGAACACTGAAGCTTTCTTT
>.|TRBJ1-1|TRBD1|TRBV6-2/TRBV6-3
CASSYSGQGTEAFF
TGTGCCAGCAGTTACTCGGGACAGGGCACTGAAGCTTTCTTT
>.|TRBJ2-5|.|TRBV7-9
CASSLAWLAETQYF
TGTGCCAGCAGCTTGGCGTGGCTAGCGGAGACCCAGTACTTC
>.|TRBJ2-7|TRBD1|TRBV5-1
CASSLGTGLVEQYF
TGCGCCAGCAGCTTGGGGACAGGGTTAGTCGAGCAGTACTTC
>.|TRBJ2-1|.|TRBV7-2
CASSLGHRGNEQFF
TGTGCCAGCAGCTTAGGGCATCGGGGCAATGAGCAGTTCTTC
>.|TRBJ2-3|.|TRBV7-2
CASSQDTGPITDTQYF
TGTGCCAGCAGCCAAGACACGGGGCCAATAACAGATACGCAGTATTTT
>.|TRBJ1-2|.|TRBV5-4
CASSLPPTGGVYGYTF
TGTGCCAGCAGCTTGCCCCCCACTGGGGGGGTCTATGGCTACACCTTC
>.|TRBJ1-4|.|TRBV7-6
CASSLTRGGANEKLFF
TGTGCCAGCAGCTTAACCAGGGGAGGAGCTAATGAAAAACTGTTTTTT
>.|TRBJ2-5|TRBD2|TRBV4-2
CASSQRGGGGGEETQYF
TGTGCCAGCAGCCAAAGAGGCGGCGGGGGGGGTGAAGAGACCCAGTACTTC
>.|TRBJ1-1|TRBD1|TRBV5-1
CASSLAGGVNTEAFF
TGCGCCAGCAGCTTGGCAGGGGGCGTGAACACTGAAGCTTTCTTT
>.|TRBJ1-5|.|TRBV7-8
CASSLAGGVNQPQHF
TGTGCCAGCAGCTTAGCGGGGGGGGTCAATCAGCCCCAGCATTTT
>.|TRBJ2-2|.|TRBV28
CASSRLAGELFF
TGTGCCAGCAGCCGTCTTGCCGGGGAGCTGTTTTTT
>.|TRBJ2-2|TRBD1|TRBV4-1
CASRRQGNTGELFF
TGCGCCAGCAGGCGACAGGGGAACACCGGGGAGCTGTTTTTT
>.|TRBJ2-7|.|TRBV27
CASSLRGSYEQYF
TGTGCCAGCAGTCTACGGGGTTCCTACGAGCAGTACTTC
>.|TRBJ2-5|.|TRBV19
CASSRAPGGQETQYF
TGTGCCAGTAGTCGGGCTCCCGGGGGACAAGAGACCCAGTACTTC
>.|TRBJ2-3|.|TRBV9
CASSVDEDTQYF
TGTGCCAGCAGCGTAGATGAAGATACGCAGTATTTT
>.|TRBJ1-1|.|TRBV27
CASSSGTLNTEAFF
TGTGCCAGCAGTTCAGGGACGCTGAACACTGAAGCTTTCTTT
>few|TRBJ1-2|.|TRBV10-2
CASSESADGYGYTF
TGCGCCAGCAGTGAGTCTGCGGATGGCTATGGCTACACCTTC